This is a list of T cell receptor beta chains from one sample in a study of cytomegalovirus exposure and HLA in healthy donors. Profiling relied on immunoSEQ multiplex PCR, and the TCRdb table lists in-frame clones only, not all of them. The sample contains roughly 200,000 clones, roughly 70% of which appear only once. The sequencing sample was made of PBMCs. Receptor source: a woman aged 30 to 39 in good health and CMV-seronegative. Both conserved end residues are part of each CDR3. D genes are given only for firm matches. Size is omitted from some rows. Given values are once, few, many or a class for expanded clones.

j_call | clone_size | v_call | d_call | cdr3_nt | cdr3_aa
TRBJ1-2 | once | TRBV10-3 | NA | TGTGCCATCAGATCCGGACTCACCTCCTATGGCTACACCTTC | CAIRSGLTSYGYTF
TRBJ2-3 | NA | TRBV29-1 | TRBD2 | TGCAGCGGGGCACTAGCGGGAGGGCCAGATACGCAGTATTTT | CSGALAGGPDTQYF
TRBJ2-2 | few | TRBV6-1 | NA | TGTGCCAGCAGTGATCAGATCGGGGAGCTGTTTTTT | CASSDQIGELFF
TRBJ2-7 | NA | TRBV21-1 | NA | TGTGCCAGCAGCAACATACCGGGACTAGCGGTTGTATACGAGCAGTACTTC | CASSNIPGLAVVYEQYF
TRBJ1-4 | NA | TRBV5-4 | NA | TGTGCCAGCAGCTTGCAGCCCGGGAGTAATGAAAAACTGTTTTTT | CASSLQPGSNEKLFF
TRBJ1-5 | NA | TRBV5-4 | NA | TGTGCCAGCAGTAGACCGACTCTATACGACCGACTTAGCAATCAGCCCCAGCATTTT | CASSRPTLYDRLSNQPQHF
TRBJ1-1 | NA | TRBV7-6 | TRBD1 | TGTGCCAGCAGCTTGCGACAGGGGAGTTTAAGGACTGAAGCTTTCTTT | CASSLRQGSLRTEAFF
TRBJ2-2 | NA | TRBV11-3 | NA | TGTGCCAGCAGCCAATTGAACACCGGGGAGCTGTTTTTT | CASSQLNTGELFF
TRBJ1-4 | NA | TRBV29-1 | NA | TGCAGCGCCGCAGGGAGGGGTGAAAAACTGTTTTTT | CSAAGRGEKLFF
TRBJ2-7 | NA | TRBV5-1 | TRBD1 | TGCGCCAGCAGCTTGTCTATCCCGGGACAGGGGAGGTACGAGCAGTACTTC | CASSLSIPGQGRYEQYF
TRBJ1-1 | NA | TRBV7-9 | TRBD1 | TGTGCCAGCAGCTCAACACAACCGACAGGGGCCACCGGGACTGAAGCTTTCTTT | CASSSTQPTGATGTEAFF
TRBJ2-7 | NA | TRBV5-6 | NA | TGTGCCAGCAGCTTCAGAAGTTACGAGCAGTACTTC | CASSFRSYEQYF
TRBJ2-1 | NA | TRBV5-1 | TRBD2 | TGCGCCAGCAGCTTGGTGGCCGCAAGGGGAGCGGGGGTCCTGTTCTTC | CASSLVAARGAGVLFF
TRBJ2-1 | NA | TRBV7-7 | TRBD2 | TGTGCTAGCAGCTTAGACATTAGCGGGAGGGCCGGTGAGCAGTTCTTC | CASSLDISGRAGEQFF
TRBJ2-3 | once | TRBV6-6 | TRBD1 | TGTGCCAGCAGGGTACAGGGGTGGGTCACAGATACGCAGTATTTT | CASRVQGWVTDTQYF
TRBJ1-1 | NA | TRBV6-1 | TRBD1 | TGTGCCAGCTGCCGGGACAGACAGAACACTGAAGCTTTCTTT | CASCRDRQNTEAFF
TRBJ2-4 | NA | TRBV11-2 | NA | TGTGCCAGCAGCTTAGGAGGGAACAAAAACATTCAGTACTTC | CASSLGGNKNIQYF
TRBJ1-1 | NA | TRBV7-9 | TRBD1 | TGTGCCACCCGGACAGGGGAAGCTTTCTTT | CATRTGEAFF
TRBJ1-5 | NA | TRBV18 | TRBD1 | TGTGCCAGCTCCCAGACCAGGGGGCGGCAGCCCCAGCATTTT | CASSQTRGRQPQHF
TRBJ2-7 | NA | TRBV7-8 | NA | TGTGCCAGCAGCTTAGTCCGCGAGCAGTACTTC | CASSLVREQYF
TRBJ1-1 | NA | TRBV28 | NA | TGTGCCAGCAGTTTACCAGGGTTGAACACTGAAGCTTTCTTT | CASSLPGLNTEAFF
TRBJ2-7 | NA | TRBV11-3 | NA | TGTGCCAGCAGCCCAGCTGGGAGTCTCTACGAGCAGTACTTC | CASSPAGSLYEQYF
TRBJ1-1 | few | TRBV10-1 | NA | TGCGCCAGCAGTGAGATTACAGGGAAAACTGAAGCTTTCTTT | CASSEITGKTEAFF
TRBJ2-7 | once | TRBV27 | TRBD2 | TGTGCCAGCAGTTGGACTAGCGGACCCTACGAGCAGTACTTC | CASSWTSGPYEQYF
TRBJ1-6 | NA | TRBV30 | NA | TGTGCCTGGGATTCACTTTCTGGGCTTTCACCCCTCCACTTT | CAWDSLSGLSPLHF
TRBJ2-7 | few | TRBV7-2 | NA | TGTGCCAGCAGCCCCCCCAGCGGGTCCTACGAGCAGTACTTC | CASSPPSGSYEQYF
TRBJ2-1 | NA | TRBV9 | TRBD2 | TGTGCCAGCAGCGCGCGGGAGGTTGAGCAGTTCTTC | CASSAREVEQFF
TRBJ2-2 | NA | TRBV5-6 | TRBD1 | TGTGCCAGCAGCCCTCGGACAGGCTCCACAACCGGGGAGCTGTTTTTT | CASSPRTGSTTGELFF
TRBJ1-1 | NA | TRBV5-1 | NA | TGCGCCAGCAGCTCCCTGGGGAGTATGAACACTGAAGCTTTCTTT | CASSSLGSMNTEAFF
TRBJ2-5 | NA | TRBV14 | TRBD2 | TGTGCCAGCAGCCAAGGTCTAGCGGGCACCCAAGAGACCCAGTACTTC | CASSQGLAGTQETQYF
TRBJ1-1 | NA | TRBV5-1 | NA | TGCGCCAGCAGCTTGCGGAACACTGAAGCTTTCTTT | CASSLRNTEAFF
TRBJ2-5 | NA | TRBV7-2 | TRBD2 | TGTGCCAGCAGCCTCCTAGCGGGAGTGCGGGAGACCCAGTACTTC | CASSLLAGVRETQYF
TRBJ1-2 | NA | TRBV4-1 | TRBD1 | TGCGCCAGCAGCCAAGGTGGAGGGGGCCCACTTCATAATGGCTACACCTTC | CASSQGGGGPLHNGYTF
TRBJ1-4 | NA | TRBV15 | TRBD1 | TGTGCCACCAGCAGAGTCGGCACAGGGGGTGAAAAACTGTTTTTT | CATSRVGTGGEKLFF
TRBJ2-2 | NA | TRBV2 | NA | TGTGCCAGCAGGGACAGCTCCACCGGGGAGCTGTTTTTT | CASRDSSTGELFF
TRBJ2-5 | NA | TRBV4-1 | TRBD1 | TGCGCCAGCAGGCAAACCCCACCGGGACAGGGGGCATCAGAGACCCAGTACTTC | CASRQTPPGQGASETQYF
TRBJ2-1 | once | TRBV7-9 | NA | TGTGCCAGCAGCTTAGGGGGCCCGTTAGACTACAATGAGCAGTTCTTC | CASSLGGPLDYNEQFF
TRBJ2-7 | once | TRBV7-3 | NA | TGTGCCAGCAGCCTCCTCCCATCTAGCTACGAGCAGTACTTC | CASSLLPSSYEQYF
TRBJ2-2 | NA | TRBV27 | NA | TGTGCCAGTCATACCGGTCGTGCCGGGGAGCTGTTTTTT | CASHTGRAGELFF
TRBJ1-2 | NA | TRBV12-5 | NA | TGTGCTAGTGGCCCCCTCCCCCGGGTCCTTAAGGGGTATGGCTACACCTTC | CASGPLPRVLKGYGYTF
TRBJ2-5 | NA | TRBV15 | NA | TGTGCCACCGCCGAGAAAGAGACCCAGTACTTC | CATAEKETQYF
TRBJ2-7 | NA | TRBV4-1 | NA | TGCGCCAGCAGCCAAGGTAGTGGGGGGTTGACCTACGAGCAGTACTTC | CASSQGSGGLTYEQYF
TRBJ2-7 | NA | TRBV11-2 | NA | TGTGCCAGCAGCCTTAGCGGTAGCTCTTACGAGCAGTACTTC | CASSLSGSSYEQYF
TRBJ1-6 | NA | TRBV19 | TRBD1 | TGTGCCAGTAGTAGGGACAGCCGTTCACCCCTCCACTTT | CASSRDSRSPLHF
TRBJ1-2 | NA | TRBV6-6 | TRBD1 | TGTGCCAGCAGTGGACAGGCCATACTCTATGGCTACACCTTC | CASSGQAILYGYTF
TRBJ2-2 | NA | TRBV11-3 | NA | TGTGCCAGCAGCTCAACAGGAGCGAACACCGGGGAGCTGTTTTTT | CASSSTGANTGELFF
TRBJ2-1 | NA | TRBV30 | TRBD2 | TGTGCCGGGACTAGCGGCACCTACAATGAGCAGTTCTTC | CAGTSGTYNEQFF
TRBJ2-2 | NA | TRBV9 | TRBD2 | TGTGCCAGCAGCATCAGCGGGAGTTACACCGGGGAGCTGTTTTTT | CASSISGSYTGELFF
TRBJ2-1 | NA | TRBV7-3 | TRBD2 | TGTGCCAGCAGTCTAGCGGGGGGGACCAACAATGAGCAGTTCTTC | CASSLAGGTNNEQFF
TRBJ1-2 | NA | TRBV29-1 | NA | TGCAGCGCCGGGGTTTATCGGGATTATGGCTACACCTTC | CSAGVYRDYGYTF
TRBJ2-1 | few | TRBV2 | NA | TGTGCCAGCAGTGAAGTGAGGGTGAGTGAGCAGTTCTTC | CASSEVRVSEQFF
TRBJ1-6 | NA | TRBV11-3 | NA | TGTGCCAGCAGATCCGACAGCTCCTATAATTCACCCCTCCACTTT | CASRSDSSYNSPLHF
TRBJ2-2 | NA | TRBV7-3 | NA | TGTGCCAGCAGCCCGCGAAAGAACACCGGGGAGCTGTTTTTT | CASSPRKNTGELFF
TRBJ2-3 | NA | TRBV7-9 | NA | TGTGCCAGCAGCGATATACGGAGCACAGATACGCAGTATTTT | CASSDIRSTDTQYF
TRBJ2-1 | NA | TRBV2 | NA | TGTGCCAGCAGTGCCCAGGGTTACAATGAGCAGTTCTTC | CASSAQGYNEQFF
TRBJ2-2 | NA | TRBV29-1 | NA | TGCAGCGTTGTCGGCGGACAGAGCACCGGGGAGCTGTTTTTT | CSVVGGQSTGELFF
TRBJ1-3 | NA | TRBV12-5 | NA | TGTGCTAGTGGTCCCGGACAGTTAGTCTCTGGAAACACCATATATTTT | CASGPGQLVSGNTIYF
TRBJ1-2 | few | TRBV6-1 | TRBD1 | TGTGCCAGCAGTGAAAGACAGGGGAACTATGGCTACACCTTC | CASSERQGNYGYTF
TRBJ2-7 | NA | TRBV19 | NA | TGTGCCAGTAGTATGGGTACAGGGAATGCCTACGAGCAGTACTTC | CASSMGTGNAYEQYF
TRBJ2-7 | NA | TRBV19 | TRBD2 | TGTGCCAGTAGTATAGCGGGAGGGGGCTCCTACGAGCAGTACTTC | CASSIAGGGSYEQYF